These T cell receptor beta chains were read from a single sample in a study of blood T cell repertoires in COVID-19. The data were produced by immunoSEQ multiplex PCR, yet TCRdb's version contains in-frame clones alone and is incomplete. The data hold about 61,000 clones, with over 75% observed a single time. Sequencing was done on a sample of peripheral blood. These receptor sequences come from a man of 80 years or more with active or convalescent COVID-19. Each CDR3 is given with its conserved first and last residue. D genes are given only for firm matches. Clone size appears in some rows only: once, few, many, or a class for an expanded clone.

NA | TRBJ1-1 | NA | TRBV3-1/TRBV3-2 | CASSPLGGRTEAFF | TGTGCCAGCAGCCCACTCGGGGGGCGGACTGAAGCTTTCTTT
TRBD1 | TRBJ1-1 | once | TRBV3-1/TRBV3-2 | CASSFGQANTEAFF | TGTGCCAGCAGTTTTGGACAGGCGAACACTGAAGCTTTCTTT
NA | TRBJ1-6 | NA | TRBV6-4 | CASSDSSRGSSPLHF | TGTGCCAGCAGTGACTCGTCCCGGGGAAGTTCACCCCTCCACTTT
NA | TRBJ2-1 | NA | TRBV6-2/TRBV6-3 | CASSIINEQFF | TGTGCCAGCAGTATCATCAATGAGCAGTTCTTC
NA | TRBJ1-5 | NA | TRBV7-2 | CASSFYSDSNQPQHF | TGTGCCAGCAGCTTCTACAGTGATAGCAATCAGCCCCAGCATTTT
NA | TRBJ1-1 | NA | TRBV2 | CAITLPPNTEAFF | TGTGCCATTACTCTTCCCCCGAACACTGAAGCTTTCTTT
NA | TRBJ2-4 | NA | TRBV7-8 | CASSLVGDLVNIQYF | TGTGCCAGCAGCTTAGTGGGGGACTTAGTAAACATTCAGTACTTC
NA | TRBJ1-4 | few | TRBV7-7 | CASSSGRGPNEKLFF | TGTGCTAGCAGCTCGGGCAGGGGTCCTAATGAAAAACTGTTTTTT
NA | TRBJ2-2 | NA | TRBV10-3 | CATTPSGGSSGELFF | TGTGCCACGACCCCCAGCGGTGGTAGTTCCGGGGAGCTGTTTTTT
NA | TRBJ1-1 | NA | TRBV7-6 | CASSLGGGVDTEAFF | TGTGCCAGCAGCTTAGGTGGGGGGGTAGACACTGAAGCTTTCTTT
NA | TRBJ1-1 | NA | TRBV19 | CASTRVGQFMNTEAFF | TGTGCCAGTACCCGCGTGGGGCAGTTTATGAACACTGAAGCTTTCTTT
NA | TRBJ1-2 | NA | TRBV28 | CASSFPLGAFRMGYTF | TGTGCCAGCAGTTTCCCCCTAGGGGCCTTCCGGATGGGCTACACCTTC
NA | TRBJ2-7 | NA | TRBV4-3 | CASSQDASVYEQYF | TGCGCCAGCAGCCAAGATGCCAGTGTGTACGAGCAGTACTTC
TRBD1 | TRBJ2-3 | NA | TRBV19 | CASSIARGRADTQYF | TGTGCCAGTAGTATCGCCAGGGGGCGCGCAGATACGCAGTATTTT
TRBD2 | TRBJ2-5 | NA | TRBV3-1/TRBV3-2 | CASSQAAGGPETQYF | TGTGCCAGCAGCCAAGCAGCGGGGGGGCCGGAGACCCAGTACTTC
TRBD2 | TRBJ2-1 | NA | TRBV7-9 | CASSLGTSGSLDEQFF | TGTGCCAGCAGCTTAGGGACTAGCGGGAGTTTGGATGAGCAGTTCTTC